These 12 T cell receptor beta chains were sequenced from one sample in a study of T cell repertoires in cytomegalovirus infection. One entry per CDR3 protein results from TCRdb running MiXCR on the reads. The sample has 340,000 or so distinct CDR3 sequences; roughly 25% are singletons. These receptors' targets are unknown. Source: cultured PBMCs, taken from culture after CMV antigen stimulation. The receptors here all came from a human donor in good health (CMV status not recorded). Some clones in this sample may be carry-over from other donors' samples.

This clonotype was found many times. The chain combines TRBV7-2 with TRBJ2-3; 9 nucleotides agree with TRBD2. The CDR3 length is 17 residues. Germline CDR1 reads SGHTA; CDR2 reads FQGNSA. Trimming took 1 base from V and 2 from J; bases not matched to a gene: 7. CDR3 protein: CASSLGLSSGTTDTQYF. CDR3 sequence (DNA): TGTGCCAGCAGCTTAGGTTTATCTAGCGGGACCACAGATACGCAGTATTTT.

This rearrangement joins TRBV7-2 to TRBJ2-1; the D is unclear. This CDR3 is built from 15 residues. V was cut by 2 bases and J by 6 bases, with 14 bases left in between. Germline V gene data show CDR1 as SGHTA and CDR2 as FQGNSA. CDR3 sequence reads: CASSLNGPPVNEQFF. The CDR3 coding sequence is TGTGCCAGCAGCTTAAATGGGCCACCGGTCAATGAGCAGTTCTTC.

The rearrangement joins TRBV19 to TRBJ2-3; 9 nucleotides agree with TRBD2. The V and J ends lost 9 bases and 4 bases, in that order; junction bases with no gene match: 5. This CDR3 is built from 13 residues. Per the germline V gene, CDR1 is LNHDA and CDR2 is SQIVND (reference sequence). The CDR3 reads CASGTSHSDTQYF. The CDR3 DNA sequence: TGTGCCAGCGGGACTAGCCATTCAGATACGCAGTATTTT.

The J gene is TRBJ1-2, the V gene TRBV19; no clear D gene. Looked up from germline, CDR1 is LNHDA and CDR2 is SQIVND (reference sequence). This CDR3 region has 13 residues. V was clipped by 3 bases and J by 4 bases, with 9 bases between them. CDR3 in amino acids: CASSIGVSYGYTF. In nucleotides, the CDR3 is TGTGCCAGTAGTATTGGGGTCTCCTATGGCTACACCTTC.

The chain uses TRBV4-3 and TRBJ1-5, with 8 bases lining up with TRBD1. Germline V CDR1 and CDR2: LGHNA, YSLEER. J was trimmed by 6 bases and V by 3 bases; bases with no gene match: 7. This CDR3 is built from 15 residues. The CDR3 bases are TGCGCCAGCAGCCAGGAACATACAGGGGGTCAGCCCCAGCATTTT. Protein: CASSQEHTGGQPQHF.

This clonotype was recorded a few times. V is TRBV10-3 and J is TRBJ2-7, with D tentatively TRBD2 (6 bases). Germline-derived CDR1 and CDR2 are ENHRY and SYGVKD. The CDR3 extends over 15 amino acids. V shed 2 bases and J shed 4 bases, with 15 bases lying between them. The CDR3 region is CAISETGGGSYEQYV. Written as DNA, the CDR3 is TGTGCCATCAGTGAGACCGGGGGAGGCAGTTACGAGCAGTACGTC.

This clonotype was recorded a few times. This sequence joins TRBV28 and TRBJ2-1; TRBD1 aligns across 8 bases. Trimming removed 8 bases from V and 4 bases from J; junction bases left unmatched: 10. The V gene's germline CDR1 is MDHEN and CDR2 SYDVKM. CDR3 size: 15 residues. The CDR3 loop is CASLKRQGRYNEQFF. The CDR3 DNA reads as TGTGCCAGCCTCAAGCGACAGGGGCGATACAATGAGCAGTTCTTC. The full variable domain, its missing parts supplied by reference TRBV28 and TRBJ2-1, is DVKVTQSSRYLVKRTGEKVFLECVQDMDHENMFWYRQDPGLGLRLIYFSYDVKMKEKGDIPEGYSVSREKKERFSLILESASTNQTSMYLCASLKRQGRYNEQFFGPGTRLTVL.

This clonotype came up many times. V usage is TRBV7-8 and J usage is TRBJ1-6; D perhaps matches TRBD1 (5 bases). Germline assignment: CDR1 SGHVS and CDR2 FQNEAQ. The CDR3 is 18 amino acids. Trimming took 2 bases from V and 5 from J, leaving 19 bases between them. Here the CDR3 reads CASSLSFGVGADNSPLHF. The CDR3 bases are TGTGCCAGCAGCTTATCTTTTGGGGTAGGGGCTGATAATTCACCCCTCCACTTT. Supplemented by reference TRBV7-8 and TRBJ1-6, the full variable domain reads GAGVSQSPRYKVAKRGQDVALRCDPISGHVSLFWYQQALGQGPEFLTYFQNEAQLDKSGLPSDRFFAERPEGSVSTLKIQRTQQEDSAVYLCASSLSFGVGADNSPLHFGNGTRLTVT.

The V gene is TRBV20-1, the J gene TRBJ2-7; no firm D call. The germline CDR1 and CDR2 sequences are DFQATT and SNEGSKA (reference sequence). Trimming removed 6 bases at V and 3 bases at J, with 9 bases between. CDR3 length: 11 residues. The DNA of the CDR3 is TGCAGTGCGCAGACCATCTACGAGCAGTACTTC. It yields the protein CSAQTIYEQYF.

This clonotype appeared a few times. The V and J genes are TRBV11-3 and TRBJ1-1; D is undetermined. V was cut by 4 bases and J by 6 bases, with 12 bases left in between. This CDR3 has 13 residues. Germline V gives CDR1 SGHNT, CDR2 YENEEA. This CDR3 is CASSSYTESEAFF. The CDR3, as DNA: TGTGCCAGCAGCTCCTACACGGAGTCTGAAGCTTTCTTT.

J is TRBJ1-2 and V is TRBV19; D call uncertain. Per germline, CDR1 LNHDA and CDR2 SQIVND (reference sequence). With 10 bases removed from V and 6 bases from J, the gap between germline ends came to 21 bases. The CDR3 runs 14 residues. For the CDR3, the DNA is TGTGCCACTAGGGTGGCGGGAAGTTTACATGGCTACACCTTC. Translation: CATRVAGSLHGYTF.

This clonotype appeared a few times. Here the CDR3 DNA reads TGTGCCAGCAGCCAGCCTACGACAGGGTCTGGCTACACCTTC. It encodes CASSQPTTGSGYTF. The J gene is TRBJ1-2, the V gene TRBV3-1, with 7 bases aligning to TRBD1. The CDR3 is 14 residues long. Germline V gene lookup returns CDR1 LGHDT and CDR2 YNNKEL (reference sequence). Germline trimming cut 3 bases from V and 7 bases from J; bases unmatched to any gene: 8.